This T cell receptor (beta chain) was captured by sequencing in a study of CD8+CD57+ T cells in acquired aplastic anemia. By flow cytometry, patients selected for sequencing had shown an expansion of CD8+CD57+ cells. Blood sampling was performed on the patients, and none of them had received therapy by then. Worth noting for this clonotype: Lacking the conserved final phenylalanine or tryptophan, this CDR3 likely reflects a read error. It is unclear where the CDR3 begins or ends on the DNA, so no DNA is shown, and the CDR3 is as TCRdb lists it.

Both ends counted, the CDR3 spans 13 residues. Germline CDR1 and CDR2: SGHTA and FQGNSA. The study profiled TCR beta VDJ and CDR3 using genomic DNA as template. Via MiXCR, TCRdb re-called the reads, giving one row per CDR3 protein. The sample includes 200,000 to 300,000 distinct CDR3 sequences, roughly 82% of them seen just once. The chain links TRBV7-2 to TRBJ2-3; the table calls TRBD1, which could not be checked here. The sequence derives from a human donor with aplastic anemia. What was sequenced was sorted CD4+, CD8+, or CD8+CD57+ T cells (not recorded which) from PBMCs. The CDR3 is CASSFGPAGTALS.